This record covers a single T cell receptor (beta chain). CDR3 length: 12 amino acids. CDR1 is SGHDT and CDR2 is YYEEEE in the germline V gene. V shed 4 bases and J shed 5 bases, with 7 bases lying between them. These data come from a study of long-term antiretroviral therapy in people with HIV. The libraries were made with immunoSEQ v3.0 at survey level. The protocol was immunoSEQ multiplex PCR, while the TCRdb copy is restricted to in-frame clones and leaves out a portion. The sample lists about 28,000 clones, roughly 90% occurring once. The source of this sequence is a woman under 30 with HIV. The genes are TRBV5-6 and TRBJ2-1; D call uncertain. The sequences come from unsorted PBMCs, collected 0.5 years after starting antiretroviral therapy. The CDR3 here is CASSLEDNEQFF. The DNA of the CDR3 is TGTGCCAGCAGCCTCGAAGACAATGAGCAGTTCTTC.